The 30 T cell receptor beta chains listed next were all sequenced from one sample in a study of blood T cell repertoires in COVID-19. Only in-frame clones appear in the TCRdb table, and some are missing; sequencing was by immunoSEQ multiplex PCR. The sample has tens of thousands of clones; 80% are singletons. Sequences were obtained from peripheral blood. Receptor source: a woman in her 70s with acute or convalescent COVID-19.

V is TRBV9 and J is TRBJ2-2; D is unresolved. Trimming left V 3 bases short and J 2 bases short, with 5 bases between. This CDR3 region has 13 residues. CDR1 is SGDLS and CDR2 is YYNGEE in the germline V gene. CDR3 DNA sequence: TGTGCCAGCAGCGCCATCAACACCGGGGAGCTGTTTTTT. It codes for CASSAINTGELFF.

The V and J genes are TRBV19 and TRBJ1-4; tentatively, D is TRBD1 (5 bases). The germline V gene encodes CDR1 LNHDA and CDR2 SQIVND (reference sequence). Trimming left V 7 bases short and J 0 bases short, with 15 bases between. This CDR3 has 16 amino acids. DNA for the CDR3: TGTGCCAGTACCCCGGCAGGGCGAGCAACTAATGAAAAACTGTTTTTT. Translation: CASTPAGRATNEKLFF.

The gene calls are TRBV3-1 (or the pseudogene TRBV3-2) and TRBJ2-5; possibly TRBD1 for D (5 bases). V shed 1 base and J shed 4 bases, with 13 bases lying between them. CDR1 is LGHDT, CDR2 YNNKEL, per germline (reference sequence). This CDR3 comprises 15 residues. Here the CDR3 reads CASSQVQGIGETQYF. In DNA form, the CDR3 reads TGTGCCAGCAGCCAAGTGCAGGGAATAGGAGAGACCCAGTACTTC.

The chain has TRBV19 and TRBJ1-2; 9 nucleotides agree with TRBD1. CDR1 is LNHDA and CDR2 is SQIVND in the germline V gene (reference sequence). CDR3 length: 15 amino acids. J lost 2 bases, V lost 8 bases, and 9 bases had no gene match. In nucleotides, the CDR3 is TGTGCCAGTCACCCGAGGACAGGGGCGAACTATGGCTACACCTTC. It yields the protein CASHPRTGANYGYTF.

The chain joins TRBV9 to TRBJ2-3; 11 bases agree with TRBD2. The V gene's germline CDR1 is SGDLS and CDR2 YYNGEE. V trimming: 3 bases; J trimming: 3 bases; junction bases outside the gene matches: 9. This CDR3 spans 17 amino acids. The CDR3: CASSGSTSGGGTDTQYF. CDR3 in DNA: TGTGCCAGCAGCGGGAGCACTAGCGGGGGTGGGACAGATACGCAGTATTTT.

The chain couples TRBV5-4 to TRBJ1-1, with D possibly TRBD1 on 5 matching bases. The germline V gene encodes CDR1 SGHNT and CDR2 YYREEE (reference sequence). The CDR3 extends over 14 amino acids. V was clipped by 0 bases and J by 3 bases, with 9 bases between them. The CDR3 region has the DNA TGTGCCAGCAGCTTGGCTTGGGGGGACACTGAAGCTTTCTTT. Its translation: CASSLAWGDTEAFF.

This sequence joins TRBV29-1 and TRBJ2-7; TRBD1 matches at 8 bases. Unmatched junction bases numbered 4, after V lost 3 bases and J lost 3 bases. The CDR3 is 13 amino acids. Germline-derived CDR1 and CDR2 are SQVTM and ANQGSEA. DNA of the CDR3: TGCAGCGTTGAGCTCGGGACAGGCTACGAGCAGTACTTC. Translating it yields CSVELGTGYEQYF.

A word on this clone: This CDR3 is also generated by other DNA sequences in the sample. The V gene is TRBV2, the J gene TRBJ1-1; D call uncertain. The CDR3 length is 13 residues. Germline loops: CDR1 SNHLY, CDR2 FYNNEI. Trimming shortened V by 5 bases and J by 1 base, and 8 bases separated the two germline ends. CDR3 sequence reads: CASSRGENTEAFF. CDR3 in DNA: TGTGCCAGCAGTAGAGGAGAGAACACTGAAGCTTTCTTT.

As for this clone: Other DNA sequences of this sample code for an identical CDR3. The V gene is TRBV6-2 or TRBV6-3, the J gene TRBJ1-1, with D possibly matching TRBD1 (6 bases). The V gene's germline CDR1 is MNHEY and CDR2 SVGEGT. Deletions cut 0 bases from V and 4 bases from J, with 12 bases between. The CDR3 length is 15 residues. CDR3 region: CASSYSAGARTEAFF. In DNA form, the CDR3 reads TGTGCCAGCAGTTACTCCGCAGGGGCGCGCACTGAAGCTTTCTTT.

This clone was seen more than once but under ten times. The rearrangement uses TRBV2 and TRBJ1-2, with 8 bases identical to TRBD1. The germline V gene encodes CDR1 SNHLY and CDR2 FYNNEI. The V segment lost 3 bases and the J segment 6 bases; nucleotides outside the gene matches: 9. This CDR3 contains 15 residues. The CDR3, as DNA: TGTGCCAGCAGTGAGTTGGGGCTGACAGGGGATGGCTACACCTTC. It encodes CASSELGLTGDGYTF.

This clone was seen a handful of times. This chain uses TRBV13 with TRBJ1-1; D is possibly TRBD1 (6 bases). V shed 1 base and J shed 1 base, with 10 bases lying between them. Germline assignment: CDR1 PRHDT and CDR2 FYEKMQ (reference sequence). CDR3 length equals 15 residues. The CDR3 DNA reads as TGTGCCAGCAGCTTAGTGGTAGGGGGGAACACTGAAGCTTTCTTT. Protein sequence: CASSLVVGGNTEAFF.

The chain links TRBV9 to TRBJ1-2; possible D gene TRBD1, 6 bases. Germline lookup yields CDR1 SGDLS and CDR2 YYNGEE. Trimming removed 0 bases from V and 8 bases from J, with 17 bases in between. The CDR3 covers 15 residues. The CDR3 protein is CASSVATSGGWGYTF. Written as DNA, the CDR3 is TGTGCCAGCAGCGTAGCTACGTCGGGGGGCTGGGGCTACACCTTC.

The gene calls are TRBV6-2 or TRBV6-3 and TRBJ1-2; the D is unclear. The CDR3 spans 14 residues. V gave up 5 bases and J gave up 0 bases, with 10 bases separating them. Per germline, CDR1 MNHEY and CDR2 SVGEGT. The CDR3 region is CASSHPPANYGYTF. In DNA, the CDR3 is TGTGCCAGCAGTCACCCCCCGGCTAACTATGGCTACACCTTC.

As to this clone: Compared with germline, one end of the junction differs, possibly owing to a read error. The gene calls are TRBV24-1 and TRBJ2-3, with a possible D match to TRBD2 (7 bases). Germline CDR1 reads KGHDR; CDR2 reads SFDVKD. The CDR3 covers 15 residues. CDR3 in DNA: TGTGCCACCAGTGATGGGGGGGACAACGCAGATACACAGTATTTT. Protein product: CATSDGGDNADTQYF.

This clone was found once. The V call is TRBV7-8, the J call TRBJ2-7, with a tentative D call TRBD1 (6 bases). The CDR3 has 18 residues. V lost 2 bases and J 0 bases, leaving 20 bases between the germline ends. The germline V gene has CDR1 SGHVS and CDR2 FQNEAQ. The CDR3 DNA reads TGTGCCAGCAGCTTAATGGACAGCCCGACGGAGAGCTCCTACGAGCAGTACTTC. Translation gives CASSLMDSPTESSYEQYF.

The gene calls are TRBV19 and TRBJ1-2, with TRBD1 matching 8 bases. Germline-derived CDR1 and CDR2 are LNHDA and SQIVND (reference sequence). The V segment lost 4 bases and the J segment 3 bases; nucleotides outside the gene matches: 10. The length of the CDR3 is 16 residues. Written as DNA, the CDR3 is TGTGCCAGTAGTAAACATGGGACAGGCGAGGACTATGGCTACACCTTC. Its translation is CASSKHGTGEDYGYTF. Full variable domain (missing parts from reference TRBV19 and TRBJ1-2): DGGITQSPKYLFRKEGQNVTLSCEQNLNHDAMYWYRQDPGQGLRLIYYSQIVNDFQKGDIAEGYSVSREKKESFPLTVTSAQKNPTAFYLCASSKHGTGEDYGYTFGSGTRLTVV.

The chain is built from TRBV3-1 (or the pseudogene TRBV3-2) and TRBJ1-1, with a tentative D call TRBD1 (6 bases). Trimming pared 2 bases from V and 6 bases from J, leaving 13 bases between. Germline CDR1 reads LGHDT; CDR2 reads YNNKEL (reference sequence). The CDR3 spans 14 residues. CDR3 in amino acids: CASSQWGGGPEAFF. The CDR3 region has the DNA TGTGCCAGCAGCCAATGGGGAGGGGGGCCTGAAGCTTTCTTT.

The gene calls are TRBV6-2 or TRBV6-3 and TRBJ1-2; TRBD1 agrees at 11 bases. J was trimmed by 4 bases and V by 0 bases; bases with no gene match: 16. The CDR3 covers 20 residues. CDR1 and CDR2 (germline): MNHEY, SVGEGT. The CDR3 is CASSYSRRGQGAFVGYGYTF. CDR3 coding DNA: TGTGCCAGCAGTTACTCGAGGCGCGGACAGGGGGCATTCGTCGGCTATGGCTACACCTTC.

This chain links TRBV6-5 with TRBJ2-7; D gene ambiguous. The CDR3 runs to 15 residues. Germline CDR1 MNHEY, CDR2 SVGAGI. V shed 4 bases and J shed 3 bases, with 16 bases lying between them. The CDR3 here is CASSSQARLNYEQYF. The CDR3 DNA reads TGTGCCAGCAGTTCCCAGGCTCGGCTAAACTACGAGCAGTACTTC.

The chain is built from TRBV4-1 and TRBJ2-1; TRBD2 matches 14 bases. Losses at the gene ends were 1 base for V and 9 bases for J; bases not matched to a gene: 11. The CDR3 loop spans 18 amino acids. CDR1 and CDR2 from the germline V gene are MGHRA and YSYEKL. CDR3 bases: TGCGCCAGCAGCCAAGTGACTAGCGGGGGGGCACAGGTCCGTGAGCAGTTCTTC. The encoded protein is CASSQVTSGGAQVREQFF.

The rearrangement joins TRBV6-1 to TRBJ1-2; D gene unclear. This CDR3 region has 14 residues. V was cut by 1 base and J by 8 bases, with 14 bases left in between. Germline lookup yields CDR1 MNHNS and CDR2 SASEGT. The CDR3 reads CASSEVVGSQGYTF. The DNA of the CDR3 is TGTGCCAGCAGTGAAGTTGTAGGGAGCCAAGGCTACACCTTC.

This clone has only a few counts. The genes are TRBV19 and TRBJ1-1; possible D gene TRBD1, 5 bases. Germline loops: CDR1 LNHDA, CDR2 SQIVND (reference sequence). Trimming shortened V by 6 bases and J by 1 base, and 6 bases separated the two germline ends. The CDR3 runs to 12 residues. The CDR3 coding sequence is TGTGCCAGTAGGACAGAGAACACTGAAGCTTTCTTT. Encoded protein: CASRTENTEAFF. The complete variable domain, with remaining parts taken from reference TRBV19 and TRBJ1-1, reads DGGITQSPKYLFRKEGQNVTLSCEQNLNHDAMYWYRQDPGQGLRLIYYSQIVNDFQKGDIAEGYSVSREKKESFPLTVTSAQKNPTAFYLCASRTENTEAFFGQGTRLTVV.

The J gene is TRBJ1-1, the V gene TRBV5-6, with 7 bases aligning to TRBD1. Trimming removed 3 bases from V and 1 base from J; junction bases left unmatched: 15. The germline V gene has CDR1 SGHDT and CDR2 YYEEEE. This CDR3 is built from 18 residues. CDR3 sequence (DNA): TGTGCCAGCAGCTCGGAGGGGAGGAGGGGGCTAGGGAACACTGAAGCTTTCTTT. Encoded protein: CASSSEGRRGLGNTEAFF.

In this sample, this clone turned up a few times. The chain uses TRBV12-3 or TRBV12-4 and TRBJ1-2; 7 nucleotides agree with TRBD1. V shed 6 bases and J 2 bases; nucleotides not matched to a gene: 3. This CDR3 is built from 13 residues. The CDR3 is CASSGRGNYGYTF. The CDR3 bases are TGTGCCAGCAGCGGCAGGGGGAACTATGGCTACACCTTC.

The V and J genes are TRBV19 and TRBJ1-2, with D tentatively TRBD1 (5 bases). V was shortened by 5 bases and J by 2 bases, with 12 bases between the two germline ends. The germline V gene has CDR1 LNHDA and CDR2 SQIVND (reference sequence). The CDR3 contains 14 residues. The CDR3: CASSWGRGNYGYTF. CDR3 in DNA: TGTGCCAGTAGTTGGGGACGGGGGAACTATGGCTACACCTTC.

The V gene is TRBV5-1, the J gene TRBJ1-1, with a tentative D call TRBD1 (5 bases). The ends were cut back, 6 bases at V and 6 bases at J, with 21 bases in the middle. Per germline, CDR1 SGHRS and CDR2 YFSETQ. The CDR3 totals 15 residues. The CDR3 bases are TGCGCCAGCACTGTTTACGGGGGAGGTTTCGCTGAAGCTTTCTTT. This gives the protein CASTVYGGGFAEAFF.

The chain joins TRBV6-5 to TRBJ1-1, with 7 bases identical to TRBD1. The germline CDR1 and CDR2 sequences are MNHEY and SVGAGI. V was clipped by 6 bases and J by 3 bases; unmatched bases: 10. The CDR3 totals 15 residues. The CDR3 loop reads CASSPYRGSHTEAFF. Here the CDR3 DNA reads TGTGCCAGCAGCCCATACAGGGGATCGCACACTGAAGCTTTCTTT.

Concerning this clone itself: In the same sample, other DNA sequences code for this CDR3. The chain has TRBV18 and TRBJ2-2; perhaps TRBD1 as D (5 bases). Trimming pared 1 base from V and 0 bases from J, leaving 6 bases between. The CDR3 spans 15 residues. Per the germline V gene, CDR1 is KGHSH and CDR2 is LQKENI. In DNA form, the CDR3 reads TGTGCCAGCTCACCACAGGGGACGAACACCGGGGAGCTGTTTTTT. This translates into CASSPQGTNTGELFF. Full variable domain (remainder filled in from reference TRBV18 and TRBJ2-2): NAGVMQNPRHLVRRRGQEARLRCSPMKGHSHVYWYRQLPEEGLKFMVYLQKENIIDESGMPKERFSAEFPKEGPSILRIQQVVRGDSAAYFCASSPQGTNTGELFFGEGSRLTVL.

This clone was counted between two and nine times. The CDR3 DNA is TGCGCCAGCAGCTTGGAGCGATTACCTGGAAACACCATATATTTT. Protein sequence: CASSLERLPGNTIYF. J is TRBJ1-3 and V is TRBV5-1; D is undetermined. V was pared by 0 bases and J by 2 bases, with 9 bases between. This CDR3 comprises 15 residues. CDR1 SGHRS and CDR2 YFSETQ come from the germline V gene.

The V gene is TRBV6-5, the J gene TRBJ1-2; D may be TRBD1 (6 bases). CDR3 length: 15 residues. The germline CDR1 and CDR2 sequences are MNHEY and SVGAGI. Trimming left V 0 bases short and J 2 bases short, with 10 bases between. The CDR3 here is CASSYSRTANYGYTF. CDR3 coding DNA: TGTGCCAGCAGTTACTCTAGGACAGCGAACTATGGCTACACCTTC.